This T cell receptor (beta chain) was found in a study of Ad26.COV2.S vaccination and SARS-CoV-2 variants. Study at large: Doses of Ad26.COV2.S were injected into muscle once or twice, 56 days apart. Overall study findings and caveats: The TCR breadth and depth analyses may have understated or missed part of the total T cell responses.

About this clone itself: The target antigen is unknown.

Assay used: immunoSEQ multiplex PCR; TCRdb lists only in-frame clones, some missing. The sample records about 320,000 clones, 70% to 90% being singletons. Treatment given: about 20 received Ad26.COV2.S at low or high dose, single or two shots; roughly five received placebo; per-sample allocation not given. Sampling happened 63 days after the first vaccine or placebo injection. An Ad26 vector expressing Wuhan-strain SARS-CoV-2 spike served as the vaccine. The TCR sequence derives from a person aged 18 to 65 who received the Ad26.COV2.S COVID-19 vaccine or a placebo. The sequencing here drew on peripheral blood, taken in a trial of Ad26.COV2.S vaccine versus placebo.

The CDR3 reads CASSLGGPGPPNYGYTF. For the CDR3, the DNA is TGTGCCAGCAGCTTGGGCGGGCCAGGTCCCCCAAACTATGGCTACACCTTC. The chain has TRBV5-6 and TRBJ1-2; D is unresolved. The CDR3 is 17 amino acids. The germline gives CDR1 SGHDT, CDR2 YYEEEE. With 0 bases removed from V and 2 bases from J, the gap between germline ends came to 17 bases.